One sample yielded the 3 T cell receptor beta chains listed below, sequenced in a study of shared clonotypes between healthy human individuals. This table comes from immunoSEQ multiplex PCR, and its TCRdb copy is limited to in-frame clones, with some not included. This table holds a few hundred thousand clones, over 50% found once. The sequenced material came from memory CD4+ T cells sorted from blood. The subset denotes: CD45RA-negative fraction. The receptor set was obtained from a man aged 25-45 years in good health.

The chain is built from TRBV21-1 and TRBJ2-1; no DNA check was done on the table's D call, TRBD2. TRBV21-1 is a recognized pseudogene. The CDR3 has 14 residues. The CDR3 DNA reads as TGTGCCAGCAGCAGACCGACACGGGGAAATGAGCAGTTCTTC. This gives the protein CASSRPTRGNEQFF.

The gene calls are TRBV5-4 and TRBJ2-7; 9 nucleotides align to TRBD2. After removal of 4 bases from V and 6 bases from J, the junction contained 5 bases not matched to a gene. Germline V gives CDR1 SGHNT, CDR2 YYREEE (reference sequence). CDR3 length equals 13 residues. This CDR3 reads CASSEGTSFEQYF. DNA for the CDR3: TGTGCCAGCAGCGAGGGGACTAGCTTCGAGCAGTACTTC. The whole variable domain, filled in from reference TRBV5-4 and TRBJ2-7, reads ETGVTQSPTHLIKTRGQQVTLRCSSQSGHNTVSWYQQALGQGPQFIFQYYREEENGRGNFPPRFSGLQFPNYSSELNVNALELDDSALYLCASSEGTSFEQYFGPGTRLTVT.

The rearrangement uses TRBV6-5 and TRBJ2-1; TRBD2 is a possible D gene (6 bases). This CDR3 spans 13 amino acids. Trimming shortened V by 5 bases and J by 10 bases, and 15 bases separated the two germline ends. Germline V gives CDR1 MNHEY, CDR2 SVGAGI. DNA of the CDR3: TGTGCCAGCAGTCCCTTGACTAGTAAGGAGCAGTTCTTC. Translation: CASSPLTSKEQFF.